This note documents a single T cell receptor (beta chain) sequence. This record comes from a study of blood T cell repertoires in COVID-19. The wider study: Samples of COVID-19 (acute and convalescent) were obtained from the United States, Italy and Spain. From T cells, B-cell-depleted T cells, or PBMCs came the material, which was cDNA or gDNA.

This CDR3 region has 12 residues. Trimming took off 3 bases at V and 13 bases at J, with 13 bases between the two ends. CDR1 is ENHRY and CDR2 is SYGVKD in the germline V gene. Original methodology: Reference gene primer amplification gave nucleated cell count estimates. The data were produced by immunoSEQ multiplex PCR, yet TCRdb's version contains in-frame clones alone and is incomplete. V, J and clone size are taken as reported in that table, and D and trimming were inferred from the DNA itself. This table has more than 100,000 clones, 70% to 90% appearing once. This sequence joins TRBV10-3 and TRBJ1-3; maybe TRBD1 (5 bases). Sequenced input: peripheral blood. This clonotype originated in a man aged 70-80 years with active COVID-19. In DNA form, the CDR3 reads TGTGCCATCAGTGACGGCTTGGGGGGTATATATTTT. Its protein product is CAISDGLGGIYF.